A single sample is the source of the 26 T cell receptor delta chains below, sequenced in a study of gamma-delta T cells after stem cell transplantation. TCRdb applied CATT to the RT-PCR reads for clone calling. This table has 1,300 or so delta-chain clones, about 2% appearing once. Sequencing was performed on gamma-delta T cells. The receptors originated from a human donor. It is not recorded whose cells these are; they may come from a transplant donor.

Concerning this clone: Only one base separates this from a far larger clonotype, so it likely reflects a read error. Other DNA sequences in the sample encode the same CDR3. The CDR3 spells CACSGLGIVNTDKLIF. The DNA of the CDR3 is TGTGCCTGTAGCGGATTGGGGATCGTCAACACCGATAAACTCATCTTT. The V call is TRDV2, the J call TRDJ1, with D maybe TRDD3 (6 bases). The V gene lost 6 bases and the J gene lost 0 bases, with 19 bases spanning the gap. The CDR3 sequence is 16 residues long. Germline loops: CDR1 GEAIGNYY, CDR2 EKD.

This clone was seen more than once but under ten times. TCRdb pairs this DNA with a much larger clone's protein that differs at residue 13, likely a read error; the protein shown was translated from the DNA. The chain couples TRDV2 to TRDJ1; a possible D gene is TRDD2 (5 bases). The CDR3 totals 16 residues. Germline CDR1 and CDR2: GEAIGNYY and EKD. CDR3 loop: CACDTLPPRDADILIF. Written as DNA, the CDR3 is TGTGCCTGTGACACCCTTCCCCCGCGCGATGCCGATATACTCATCTTT.

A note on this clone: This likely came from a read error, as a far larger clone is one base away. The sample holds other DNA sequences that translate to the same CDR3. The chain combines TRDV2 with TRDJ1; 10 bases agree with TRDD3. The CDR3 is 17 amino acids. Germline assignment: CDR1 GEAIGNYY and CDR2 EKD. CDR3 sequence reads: CACDTMLGDRYTDKLIF. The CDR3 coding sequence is TGTGCCTGTGACACGATGCTGGGGGATAGGTACACCGATAAGCTCATCTTT.

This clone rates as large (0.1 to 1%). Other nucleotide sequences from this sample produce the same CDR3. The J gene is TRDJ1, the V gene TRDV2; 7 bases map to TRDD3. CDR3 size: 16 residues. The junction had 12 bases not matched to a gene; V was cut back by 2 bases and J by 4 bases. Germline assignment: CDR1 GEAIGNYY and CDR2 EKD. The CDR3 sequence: CACDIAGDPFGDKLIF. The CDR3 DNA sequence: TGTGCCTGTGACATTGCGGGGGATCCTTTCGGCGATAAACTCATCTTT.

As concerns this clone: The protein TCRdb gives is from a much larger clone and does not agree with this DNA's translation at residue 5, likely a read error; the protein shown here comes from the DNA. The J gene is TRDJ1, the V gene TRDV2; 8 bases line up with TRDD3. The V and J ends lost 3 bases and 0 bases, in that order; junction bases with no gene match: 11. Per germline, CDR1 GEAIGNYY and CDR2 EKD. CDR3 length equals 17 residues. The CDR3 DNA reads TGTGCCTGTGACGCCGTCTGGGGGAACGAGTACACCGATAAACTCATCTTT. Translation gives CACDAVWGNEYTDKLIF.

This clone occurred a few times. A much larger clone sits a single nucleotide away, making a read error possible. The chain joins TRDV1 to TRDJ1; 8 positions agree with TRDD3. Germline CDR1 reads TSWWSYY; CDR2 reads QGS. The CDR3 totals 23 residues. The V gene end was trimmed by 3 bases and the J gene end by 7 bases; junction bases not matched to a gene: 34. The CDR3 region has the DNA TGTGCTCTTGGGGACCTCTCCAGTGGGTCTCCATTCCCGTTCTCGGGGGATAGGGGTAAACTCATCTTT. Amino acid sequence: CALGDLSSGSPFPFSGDRGKLIF.

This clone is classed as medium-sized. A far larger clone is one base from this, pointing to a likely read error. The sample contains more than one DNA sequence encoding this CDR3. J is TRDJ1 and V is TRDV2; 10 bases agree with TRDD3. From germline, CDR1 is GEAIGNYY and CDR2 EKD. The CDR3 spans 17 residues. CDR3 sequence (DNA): TGCGCCTGTGACGGACTGGGGGATGGTCGGAGGGGAGATAAACTCATCTTT. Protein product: CACDGLGDGRRGDKLIF.

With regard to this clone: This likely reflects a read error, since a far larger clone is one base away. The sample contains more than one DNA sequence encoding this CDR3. Written as DNA, the CDR3 is TGTGCCTGTGACACTGTTTCTACGAAGCTAGTGGGGGATGGAGGGTACACCGATAAACTCATCTTT. Its protein product is CACDTVSTKLVGDGGYTDKLIF. The rearrangement links TRDV2 to TRDJ1; TRDD3 agrees at 8 bases. Per the germline V gene, CDR1 is GEAIGNYY and CDR2 is EKD. The junction had 24 bases not matched to a gene; V was cut back by 1 base and J by 0 bases. The CDR3 contains 22 residues.

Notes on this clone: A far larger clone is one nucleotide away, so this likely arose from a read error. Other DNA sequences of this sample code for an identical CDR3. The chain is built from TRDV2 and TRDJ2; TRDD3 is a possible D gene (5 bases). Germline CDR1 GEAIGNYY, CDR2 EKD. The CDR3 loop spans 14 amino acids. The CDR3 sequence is CACDVLGGGAQLFF. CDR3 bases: TGTGCCTGTGACGTTCTGGGAGGTGGGGCACAGCTCTTCTTT.

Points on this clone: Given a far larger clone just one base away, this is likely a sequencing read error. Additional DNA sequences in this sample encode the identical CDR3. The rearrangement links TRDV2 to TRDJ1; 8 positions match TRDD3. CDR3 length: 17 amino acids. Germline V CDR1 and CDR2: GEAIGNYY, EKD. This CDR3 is CACDILGDTPLTDKLIF. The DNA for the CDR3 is TGTGCCTGCGACATTCTGGGGGACACCCCTTTGACCGATAAACTCATCTTT.

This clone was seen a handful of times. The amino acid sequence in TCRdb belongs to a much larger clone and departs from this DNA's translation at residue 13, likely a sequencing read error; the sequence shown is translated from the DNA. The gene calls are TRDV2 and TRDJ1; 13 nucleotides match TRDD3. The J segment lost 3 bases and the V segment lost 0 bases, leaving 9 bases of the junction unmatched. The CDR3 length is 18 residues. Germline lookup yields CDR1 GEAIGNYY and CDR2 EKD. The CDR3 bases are TGTGCCTGTGACACCGTCGGTACTGGGGGATACGCCCCCGATAAACTCATCTTT. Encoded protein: CACDTVGTGGYAPDKLIF.

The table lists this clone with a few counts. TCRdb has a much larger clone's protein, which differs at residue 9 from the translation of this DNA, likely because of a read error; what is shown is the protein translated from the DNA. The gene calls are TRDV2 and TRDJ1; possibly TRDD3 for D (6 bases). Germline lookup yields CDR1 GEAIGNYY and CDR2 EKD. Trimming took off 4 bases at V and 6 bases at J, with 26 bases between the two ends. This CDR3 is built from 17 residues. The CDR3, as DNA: TGTGCCTGTGATACACTGGGCGGGCCTACTGGACTTAATAAACTCATCTTT. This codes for CACDTLGGPTGLNKLIF.

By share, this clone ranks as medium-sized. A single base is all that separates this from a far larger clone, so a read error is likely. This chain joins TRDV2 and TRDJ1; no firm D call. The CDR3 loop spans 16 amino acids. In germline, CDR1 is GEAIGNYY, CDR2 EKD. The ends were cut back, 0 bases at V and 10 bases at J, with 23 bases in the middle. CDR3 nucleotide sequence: TGTGCCTGTGACACCGTGGGCCCTTACACCCAAGGTGGACTCATCTTT. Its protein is CACDTVGPYTQGGLIF.

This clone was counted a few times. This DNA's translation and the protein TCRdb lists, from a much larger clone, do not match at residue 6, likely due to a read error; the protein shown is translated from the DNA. CDR3 residues: CACDTITRYTDKLIF. CDR3 bases: TGTGCCTGTGACACCATTACGAGGTACACCGATAAACTCATCTTT. The genes are TRDV2 and TRDJ1; D is unresolved. There are 15 residues in the CDR3. The germline V gene encodes CDR1 GEAIGNYY and CDR2 EKD. The V end lost 0 bases, the J end lost 0 bases, and 10 bases lay between the germline ends.

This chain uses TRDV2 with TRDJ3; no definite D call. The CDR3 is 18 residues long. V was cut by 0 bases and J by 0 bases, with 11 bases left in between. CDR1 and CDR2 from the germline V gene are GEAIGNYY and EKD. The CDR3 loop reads CACDTAGHYSWDTRQMFF. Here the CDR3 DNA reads TGTGCCTGTGACACCGCGGGGCATTACTCCTGGGACACCCGACAGATGTTTTTC.

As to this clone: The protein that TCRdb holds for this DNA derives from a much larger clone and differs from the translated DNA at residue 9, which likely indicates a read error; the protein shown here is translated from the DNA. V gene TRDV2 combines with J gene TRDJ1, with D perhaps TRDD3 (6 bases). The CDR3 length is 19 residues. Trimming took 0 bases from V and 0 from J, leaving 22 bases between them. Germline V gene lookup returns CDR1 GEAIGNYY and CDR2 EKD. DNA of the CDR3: TGTGCCTGTGACACCGTAACTGGGAGCCAAGGGATGTACACCGATAAACTCATCTTT. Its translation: CACDTVTGSQGMYTDKLIF.

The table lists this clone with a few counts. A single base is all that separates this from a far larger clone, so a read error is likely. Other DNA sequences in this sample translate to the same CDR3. The CDR3 DNA reads as TGTGCCTGTGACACCGTGGCTGGGGGTCCGCGAACCGATAAACTCATCTTT. Translation: CACDTVAGGPRTDKLIF. V and J are TRDV2 and TRDJ1; 7 nucleotides line up with TRDD3. CDR1 and CDR2 (germline): GEAIGNYY, EKD. The CDR3 covers 17 residues. V dropped 0 bases and J dropped 2; count of bases not matched to a gene: 11.

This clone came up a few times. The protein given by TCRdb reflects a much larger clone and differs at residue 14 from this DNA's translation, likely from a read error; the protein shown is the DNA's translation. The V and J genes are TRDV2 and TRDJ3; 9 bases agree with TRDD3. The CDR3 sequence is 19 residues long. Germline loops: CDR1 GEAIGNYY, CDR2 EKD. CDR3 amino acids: CACDTLGDPSSWDNRQMFF. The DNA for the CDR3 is TGTGCCTGTGACACCCTGGGGGATCCTAGCTCCTGGGACAACCGACAGATGTTTTTC.

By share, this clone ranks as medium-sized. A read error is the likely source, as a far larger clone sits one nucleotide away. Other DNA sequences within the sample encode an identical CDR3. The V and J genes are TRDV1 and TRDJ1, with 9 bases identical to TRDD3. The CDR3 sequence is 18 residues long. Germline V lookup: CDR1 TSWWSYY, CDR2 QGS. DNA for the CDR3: TGTGCCCTCCCTACTATTCCTACGTGGACTGGGGGACTCGATAAACTCATCTTT. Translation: CALPTIPTWTGGLDKLIF.

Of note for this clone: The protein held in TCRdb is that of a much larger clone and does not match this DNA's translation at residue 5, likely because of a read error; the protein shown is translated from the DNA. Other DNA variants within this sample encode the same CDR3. The CDR3 loop reads CACDAVGLSSWDTRQMFF. The CDR3, as DNA: TGTGCCTGTGACGCCGTGGGACTAAGCTCCTGGGACACCCGACAGATGTTTTTC. This chain links TRDV2 with TRDJ3; no firm D call. Germline CDR1 is GEAIGNYY and CDR2 is EKD. The CDR3 is 18 residues long. Deletions cut 3 bases from V and 0 bases from J, with 14 bases between.

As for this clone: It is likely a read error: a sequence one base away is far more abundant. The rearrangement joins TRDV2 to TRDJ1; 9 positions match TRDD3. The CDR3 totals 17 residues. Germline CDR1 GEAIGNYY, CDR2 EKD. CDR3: CAYDLLGERGNTDKLIF. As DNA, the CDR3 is TGTGCCTATGACCTACTGGGGGAGAGGGGGAACACCGATAAACTCATCTTT.

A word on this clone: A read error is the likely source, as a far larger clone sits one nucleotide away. Here the CDR3 DNA reads TGTGCCTGTAGCGGATTGGGGGTCGTTAACACCGATAAACTCATCTTT. Translating it yields CACSGLGVVNTDKLIF. The gene calls are TRDV2 and TRDJ1; D perhaps matches TRDD3 (6 bases). The V gene's germline CDR1 is GEAIGNYY and CDR2 EKD. Trimming left V 6 bases short and J 0 bases short, with 19 bases between. This CDR3 contains 16 residues.

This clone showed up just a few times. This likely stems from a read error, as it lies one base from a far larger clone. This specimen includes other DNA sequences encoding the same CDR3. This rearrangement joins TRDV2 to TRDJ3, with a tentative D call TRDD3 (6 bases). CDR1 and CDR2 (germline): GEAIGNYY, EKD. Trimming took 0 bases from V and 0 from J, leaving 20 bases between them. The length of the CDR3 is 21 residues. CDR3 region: CACDTTLGGYASSWDTRQMFF. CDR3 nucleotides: TGTGCCTGTGACACCACCCTTGGGGGGTACGCTAGCTCCTGGGACACCCGACAGATGTTTTTC.

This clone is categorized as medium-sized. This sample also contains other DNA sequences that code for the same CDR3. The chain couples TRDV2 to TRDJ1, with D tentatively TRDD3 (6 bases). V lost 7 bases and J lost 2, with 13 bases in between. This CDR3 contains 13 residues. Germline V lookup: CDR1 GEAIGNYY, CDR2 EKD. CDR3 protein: CACFRIQTDKLIF. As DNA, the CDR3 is TGTGCCTGCTTTCGGATACAGACCGATAAACTCATCTTT.

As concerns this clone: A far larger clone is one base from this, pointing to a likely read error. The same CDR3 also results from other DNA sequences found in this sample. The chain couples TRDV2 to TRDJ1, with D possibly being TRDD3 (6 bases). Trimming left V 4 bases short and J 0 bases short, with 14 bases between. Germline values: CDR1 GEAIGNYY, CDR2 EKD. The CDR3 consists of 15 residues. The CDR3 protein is CACDGLGKNTDKLIF. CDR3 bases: TGTGCCTGTGATGGTCTGGGGAAAAACACCGATAAACTCATCTTT.

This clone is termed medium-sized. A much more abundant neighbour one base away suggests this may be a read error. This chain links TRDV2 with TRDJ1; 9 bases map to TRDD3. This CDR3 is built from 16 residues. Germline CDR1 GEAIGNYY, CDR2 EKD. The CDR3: CARDTITGGHTDKLIF. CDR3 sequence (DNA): TGTGCCCGTGACACCATTACTGGGGGACACACCGATAAACTCATCTTT.